One and the same sample provided the 8 T cell receptor beta chains below, sequenced in a study of post-analysis software for immune sequencing data. The study's findings and limits: Roughly five TRBV segments, including TRBV5-6, TRBV5-1 and TRBV20-1, were more frequent in patients than controls.

The antigens for these receptors are not known. Every TCR beta cDNA library bore unique molecular identifiers. In TCRdb, the PCR reads were re-called with MiXCR into one record per CDR3 protein. The data hold approximately 690,000 distinct CDR3 sequences, with around 64% observed a single time. Sequences were obtained from blood. Every receptor here comes from a girl under 10 years old with multiple sclerosis.

The chain carries TRBV2 and TRBJ2-1, with 9 bases identical to TRBD2. CDR1 and CDR2 from the germline V gene are SNHLY and FYNNEI. The CDR3 is made up of 15 amino acids. J was trimmed by 4 bases and V by 7 bases; bases with no gene match: 8. The CDR3 bases are TGTGCCAGCACCCGACTAGCGGAAAAATACAATGAGCAGTTCTTC. Its translation: CASTRLAEKYNEQFF. The full variable domain, in which reference TRBV2 and TRBJ2-1 provide the parts outside the CDR3, is EPEVTQTPSHQVTQMGQEVILRCVPISNHLYFYWYRQILGQKVEFLVSFYNNEISEKSEIFDDQFSVERPDGSNFTLKIRSTKLEDSAMYFCASTRLAEKYNEQFFGPGTRLTVL.

The CDR3 loop reads CASSWEADLYEQYF. As DNA, the CDR3 is TGCGCCAGCAGCTGGGAAGCGGATCTCTACGAGCAGTACTTC. V and J are TRBV5-1 and TRBJ2-7, with D perhaps TRBD2 (5 bases). Germline CDR1 is SGHRS and CDR2 is YFSETQ. V lost 3 bases and J lost 3, with 13 bases in between. This CDR3 is built from 14 residues.

The CDR3 sequence: CASRLTRSYEQYF. The CDR3, as DNA: TGTGCCAGCAGGTTGACCCGCTCCTACGAGCAGTACTTC. The rearrangement uses TRBV2 and TRBJ2-7; D gene ambiguous. Germline V gene sequence: CDR1 SNHLY, CDR2 FYNNEI. The V end lost 6 bases, the J end lost 0 bases, and 9 bases lay between the germline ends. This CDR3 contains 13 residues.

There are a few counts of this clonotype. The CDR3 nucleotides are TGTGCCAGCAGACAGGGACGAGGACTAGCCAAAAACATTCAGTACTTC. Translating it yields CASRQGRGLAKNIQYF. This chain connects TRBV12-3 or TRBV12-4 to TRBJ2-4; D might be TRBD1 (6 bases). This CDR3 region has 16 residues. The V end lost 6 bases, the J end lost 0 bases, and 15 bases lay between the germline ends.

This chain connects TRBV12-3 or TRBV12-4 to TRBJ2-7; TRBD1 matches 10 bases. This CDR3 region has 13 residues. The V segment lost 6 bases and the J segment 6 bases; nucleotides outside the gene matches: 5. CDR3 in amino acids: CASRVTGGGEQYF. The CDR3 nucleotides are TGTGCCAGCAGGGTGACAGGGGGCGGCGAGCAGTACTTC.

The chain employs TRBV5-5 and TRBJ2-1; weak D call: TRBD1 (6 bases). The CDR3 contains 17 residues. The V end was cut by 1 base, the J end by 12 bases, with 26 bases between. Germline V gives CDR1 SGHKS, CDR2 YYEKEE (reference sequence). CDR3 bases: TGTGCCAGCAGCTTGACGACAGGAGTTACAATGAGTGTGGGGCAGTTCTTC. Its translation: CASSLTTGVTMSVGQFF.

The DNA of the CDR3 is TGCGCCAGCAGCTTGACAGTCTCCTACAATGAGCAGTTCTTC. Amino acids: CASSLTVSYNEQFF. The gene calls are TRBV5-1 and TRBJ2-1, with D unresolved. CDR3 length equals 14 residues. Germline CDR1 SGHRS, CDR2 YFSETQ. V shed 1 base and J shed 0 bases, with 5 bases lying between them.

The rearrangement links TRBV20-1 to TRBJ1-2; TRBD1 aligns across 7 bases. V lost 5 bases, J lost 4 bases, and 10 bases stayed unmatched. The germline CDR1 and CDR2 sequences are DFQATT and SNEGSKA (reference sequence). The CDR3 contains 14 residues. CDR3 loop: CSAYKTGYLYGYTF. CDR3 bases: TGCAGTGCTTATAAGACAGGGTACCTCTATGGCTACACCTTC.